This entry describes one T cell receptor beta chain. Its specificity is unknown. Germline V gives CDR1 SGHRS, CDR2 YFSETQ. V lost 0 bases, J lost 8 bases, and 2 bases stayed unmatched. The CDR3 length is 15 residues. An even split of each subset's genomic DNA across several immunoSEQ plates was performed. Original analysis: Filtering differed, since immunoSEQ gave only junction sequences and no quality scores. Measured with immunoSEQ multiplex PCR; TCRdb has only the in-frame clones, and not every one. V and J calls and clone size are given by that table; D and trimming were obtained from the DNA. The sample lists around 2.5 million clones, approximately 94% occurring once. This sample stems from a study of shared clonotypes between healthy human individuals. Study findings and constraints: The generation probabilities recorded for non-shared clonotypes fell below those of clonotypes shared by all four donors.

The sequence was collected from a man between 18 and 29 years old in good health. Some clones in this sample may be carry-over from other donors' samples. This chain joins TRBV5-1 and TRBJ2-4; TRBD2 agrees at 13 bases. What was sequenced was naive CD4+ T cells from PBMCs. Subset: CD45RA+ positively selected. The chain's CDR3 is CASSLGLAGGYIQYF. In DNA form, the CDR3 reads TGCGCCAGCAGCTTGGGACTAGCGGGAGGATACATTCAGTACTTC.